This T cell receptor beta chain was captured by sequencing in a study of OX40 agonist ivuxolimab in advanced cancers. Concerning the study at large: Ivuxolimab, which targeted the costimulatory receptor OX40 (CD134), was an agonistic, fully human IgG2 monoclonal antibody. The dose-escalation cohort was 82.7% male with a mean age of roughly 62 years, ranging from roughly 20 to 80. The monotherapy dose-escalation portion (N ≈ 55 patients) of the phase I ivuxolimab trial is reported in the paper. Patients were allowed to have had prior anti-PD-1, anti-PD-L1 or anti-CTLA-4 therapy, and about 40% of the dose-escalation patients had been treated with checkpoint inhibitors. Among the approximately 54 dose-escalation patients, around 19 had hepatocellular carcinoma, around 15 melanoma, 9 renal cell carcinoma and 9 head and neck cancer. Three dose-escalation patients achieved partial responses, one with hepatocellular carcinoma and two with cutaneous melanoma. Peripheral TCRbeta sequencing aimed to test whether ivuxolimab altered TCR sequence diversity and caused clonal T-cell expansion. Intravenous ivuxolimab was administered to patients every 2 weeks at six dose levels: 0.01, 0.1, 0.3, 1.5, 3 and 10 mg/kg.

Genomic DNA was extracted from sorted cells for sequencing of the TCRbeta CDR3 region. The immunoSEQ Assay was used to sequence the TCRbeta CDR3 regions. TCRdb limited this immuneACCESS table to in-frame rearrangements with V and J called. A share of clones is missing; checked studies link under half to unresolved V genes, and the rest is unexplained. This sample has about 98,000 clones in its table, and about 92% of those were observed once. The ten largest account for 0.26% of the sample. A note on this clone: The antigen it binds to is not known. It has no much larger one-base neighbor in the sample; base qualities were not kept.

The trial excluded patients who had a history of autoimmune disease or were on systemic immunosuppression. Peripheral blood for TCR sequencing was collected from all dose cohorts at baseline, on cycle 4 day 1, and on cycle 7 day 1. The samples were taken from a phase I, first-in-human, multicenter, open-label dose-escalation trial of ivuxolimab. Adults with locally advanced or metastatic head and neck squamous cell, hepatocellular, melanoma or renal cell carcinoma were enrolled in the trial. Before TCR sequencing, CD4+ T cells and CD8+ T cells were sorted from peripheral blood as separate populations. CDR1 and CDR2 (SEHNR, FQNEAQ) derive from the germline V gene (reference sequence). From its cysteine to its phenylalanine, the CDR3 spans 15 amino acids. Left in the record is the CDR3 DNA by itself, 45 bases read in frame from the first base. Trimming accounts for 5 bases at V and 3 bases at J, while the number of junction bases matched to no gene is 10.

Points the paper makes about the study in general: After ivuxolimab, expanded clones were on average more numerous among CD8+ T cells than among CD4+ T cells. In partial responders in the 0.1-3.0 mg/kg groups, normalized peripheral clonal expansion was found to be among the lowest, especially among CD8+ T cells. Antigen specificity was not determined for the clonally expanded peripheral T cells. Low levels of normalized T-cell clonal expansion were also shown by some nonresponding patients. Clonal expansion of both CD4+ and CD8+ blood T cells was observed from baseline to week 6 at doses 0.1 to 3.0 mg/kg.

The TCR originated in an adult with an advanced solid tumor such as melanoma, head and neck, liver or kidney cancer. The sequence links TRBV7-9 to TRBJ2-7, with 7 bases aligning to TRBD2. The input for sequencing was CD4+ or CD8+ T cells sorted from blood, taken in a trial of the OX40 agonist ivuxolimab. The CDR3 sequence is CASSLWGGRDYEQYF. The bases are TGTGCCAGCAGCCTTTGGGGGGGAAGAGACTACGAGCAGTACTTC.